This TCR beta chain was retrieved from a study of ipilimumab plus nivolumab after autologous stem cell transplantation. The sample holds a few counts of this clone. Sequenced by immunoSEQ multiplex PCR; TCRdb stores in-frame clones only, minus some. Of some 22,000 clones in the sample, more than 60% were seen once. Germline loops: CDR1 SGDLS, CDR2 YYNGEE. V gave up 0 bases and J gave up 3 bases; unmatched junction bases: 10. There are 18 residues in the CDR3. This sequence originates from a male donor with diffuse large B-cell lymphoma. V is TRBV9 and J is TRBJ2-5; TRBD1 agrees at 11 bases. The sample here was PBMCs, taken in a trial of ipilimumab plus nivolumab as post-transplant consolidation. The CDR3 coding sequence is TGTGCCAGCAGCGTAGACAGGACAGGGGGCTCGGGGAAAGAGACCCAGTACTTC. Its protein product is CASSVDRTGGSGKETQYF.